This record covers a single TCR beta chain. The data were taken from a study of blood T cell repertoires in COVID-19. The protocol was immunoSEQ multiplex PCR, while the TCRdb copy is restricted to in-frame clones and leaves out a portion. This sample carries hundreds of thousands of clones, roughly 88% of them seen once, and the ten largest clones take roughly 12%. This CDR3 has 15 residues. V was clipped by 4 bases and J by 3 bases; unmatched bases: 7. In germline, CDR1 is SGHVS, CDR2 FQNEAQ. This receptor was obtained from a woman in her forties or fifties with COVID-19, enrolled during active disease. Material for sequencing was peripheral blood. The V gene is TRBV7-8, the J gene TRBJ2-3; 7 nucleotides agree with TRBD2. The CDR3 DNA sequence: TGTGCCAGCAGCTGGGGAGCGGGGCAGACAGATACGCAGTATTTT. This translates into CASSWGAGQTDTQYF.